Here is one TCR beta chain with its context. The V end was cut by 5 bases, the J end by 6 bases, with 14 bases between. The germline V gene encodes CDR1 SGHRS and CDR2 YFSETQ. The CDR3 runs 14 residues. The sample belongs to a study of blood T cell repertoires in COVID-19. Across the whole study: Acute and convalescent COVID-19 specimens originated in the United States, Italy and Spain. Sources were T cells, B-cell-depleted T cells, or PBMCs; the material itself was cDNA or gDNA.

The authors' processing: Quantification of nucleated cells was approximated via reference gene primer amplification. Clones were sequenced by immunoSEQ multiplex PCR, and TCRdb holds only the in-frame ones, with some missing. V, J and clone size are taken as reported in that table, and D and trimming were inferred from the DNA itself. The sample lists 100,000 or so clones, 85% to 95% occurring once. The material sequenced was peripheral blood. The clonotype originates from a human donor with active COVID-19. The donor label of this sample is uncertain. The rearrangement uses TRBV5-1 and TRBJ1-4, with D possibly being TRBD1 (6 bases). The CDR3 DNA reads TGCGCCAGCAGGCGGGGGCAAGCGGATGAAAAACTGTTTTTT. As protein: CASRRGQADEKLFF.